The 13 T cell receptor beta chains below come from one sample, sequenced in a study of blood T cell repertoires in COVID-19. The assay was immunoSEQ multiplex PCR, and TCRdb's table has in-frame clones only and misses some. The sample has some 150,000 clones, over 70% seen once. Sequenced: peripheral blood. The receptors here all came from a man in his sixties with acute or convalescent COVID-19.

The V gene is TRBV24-1, the J gene TRBJ2-5, with D unresolved. The ends were cut back, 9 bases at V and 0 bases at J, with 10 bases in the middle. Per the germline V gene, CDR1 is KGHDR and CDR2 is SFDVKD. CDR3 length equals 13 residues. The CDR3 loop is CATSPTYQETQYF. CDR3 coding DNA: TGTGCCACCTCCCCTACGTACCAAGAGACCCAGTACTTC.

This clone came up a few times. The chain employs TRBV5-5 and TRBJ2-7; tentative D call: TRBD1 (7 bases). The CDR3 length is 15 residues. Germline V gives CDR1 SGHKS, CDR2 YYEKEE (reference sequence). V was cut by 0 bases and J by 9 bases, with 19 bases left in between. In nucleotides, the CDR3 is TGTGCCAGCAGCTTGGCCGAGACAGGGAGGTTCGGGCAGTACTTC. Encoded protein: CASSLAETGRFGQYF.

The chain employs TRBV10-3 and TRBJ2-2, with D possibly TRBD1 on 6 matching bases. The CDR3 sequence is 18 residues long. The germline V gene encodes CDR1 ENHRY and CDR2 SYGVKD. The V and J ends lost 2 bases and 0 bases respectively, with 16 bases between them. The CDR3 DNA sequence: TGTGCCATCAGTGAGGTGGGGTACAGGGATTCGAACACCGGGGAGCTGTTTTTT. Translating gives CAISEVGYRDSNTGELFF.

The chain couples TRBV5-1 to TRBJ1-2; a possible D gene is TRBD1 (6 bases). Looked up from germline, CDR1 is SGHRS and CDR2 is YFSETQ. The length of the CDR3 is 15 residues. Deletions cut 0 bases from V and 5 bases from J, with 14 bases between. The CDR3 sequence: CASSLGHVDSYGYTF. CDR3 sequence (DNA): TGCGCCAGCAGCTTGGGCCACGTGGACAGTTATGGCTACACCTTC.

The rearrangement joins TRBV5-1 to TRBJ1-2, with 7 bases that match TRBD1. This CDR3 is 13 amino acids long. Germline V gene data show CDR1 as SGHRS and CDR2 as YFSETQ. After removal of 9 bases from V and 5 bases from J, the junction contained 10 bases not matched to a gene. The CDR3 here is CATDTGDGYGYTF. CDR3 sequence (DNA): TGCGCCACCGATACAGGGGACGGGTATGGCTACACCTTC.

The chain combines TRBV5-5 with TRBJ1-4; D is possibly TRBD1 (5 bases). Looked up from germline, CDR1 is SGHKS and CDR2 is YYEKEE (reference sequence). This CDR3 is 16 amino acids long. With 2 bases removed from V and 0 bases from J, the gap between germline ends came to 11 bases. The CDR3: CASSFGGETTNEKLFF. The CDR3 region has the DNA TGTGCCAGCAGCTTTGGAGGGGAAACAACTAATGAAAAACTGTTTTTT.

The chain combines TRBV2 with TRBJ2-1; TRBD1 might be the D (5 bases). Germline values: CDR1 SNHLY, CDR2 FYNNEI. The V gene lost 10 bases and the J gene lost 6 bases, with 7 bases spanning the gap. The CDR3 has 10 amino acids. The CDR3 is CAKQANEQFF. CDR3 coding DNA: TGTGCCAAACAGGCCAATGAGCAGTTCTTC.

The chain carries TRBV28 and TRBJ2-7, with D perhaps matching TRBD2 (5 bases). The CDR3 contains 15 residues. V lost 6 bases to trimming and J lost 3 bases, with 18 bases between them. Germline lookup yields CDR1 MDHEN and CDR2 SYDVKM. The CDR3 DNA reads TGTGCCAGCAGCCCGCTGACTAAGGCGAACTACGAGCAGTACTTC. Translated: CASSPLTKANYEQYF.

V usage is TRBV29-1 and J usage is TRBJ1-1; the match to TRBD1 covers 7 bases. Germline-derived CDR1 and CDR2 are SQVTM and ANQGSEA. The V segment lost 3 bases and the J segment 0 bases; nucleotides outside the gene matches: 4. The length of the CDR3 is 14 residues. The CDR3 DNA reads TGCAGCGTTGAGACAGGGCTCATGAACACTGAAGCTTTCTTT. It encodes CSVETGLMNTEAFF.

This clone was seen a single time. The chain is built from TRBV5-1 and TRBJ1-6; D might be TRBD1 (5 bases). Germline CDR1 and CDR2: SGHRS and YFSETQ. The CDR3 covers 18 residues. Trimming left V 4 bases short and J 0 bases short, with 17 bases between. In DNA, the CDR3 is TGCGCCAGCAGCCGCACCCTGACAGACCTCTCCTATAATTCACCCCTCCACTTT. This sequence encodes CASSRTLTDLSYNSPLHF. Supplemented by reference TRBV5-1 and TRBJ1-6, the full variable domain reads KAGVTQTPRYLIKTRGQQVTLSCSPISGHRSVSWYQQTPGQGLQFLFEYFSETQRNKGNFPGRFSGRQFSNSRSEMNVSTLELGDSALYLCASSRTLTDLSYNSPLHFGNGTRLTVT.

The chain is built from TRBV2 and TRBJ2-1, with 9 bases that match TRBD2. Germline CDR1 is SNHLY and CDR2 is FYNNEI. V was clipped by 11 bases and J by 5 bases; unmatched bases: 7. The CDR3 spans 13 residues. The CDR3 region has the DNA TGTGCCTCGGGGGCTAGCGGGAACAATGAGCAGTTCTTC. It yields the protein CASGASGNNEQFF.

The CDR3 protein is CASFGVVDYEQYF. The DNA of the CDR3 is TGTGCCAGCTTCGGGGTAGTGGACTACGAGCAGTACTTC. The chain links TRBV5-8 to TRBJ2-7, with D maybe TRBD2 (5 bases). CDR1 and CDR2 (germline): SGHTS, YDEGEE. This CDR3 region has 13 residues. Trimming removed 7 bases at V and 3 bases at J, with 14 bases between.

The rearrangement uses TRBV11-3 and TRBJ2-1, with a possible D match to TRBD2 (5 bases). Germline-derived CDR1 and CDR2 are SGHNT and YENEEA. With 5 bases removed from V and 8 bases from J, the gap between germline ends came to 13 bases. The CDR3 runs to 13 residues. As DNA, the CDR3 is TGTGCCAGCAGCCCCGGGGAAGTATATGAGCAGTTCTTC. Its translation is CASSPGEVYEQFF.